The T cell receptor beta chain under discussion was sequenced for a study of cytomegalovirus exposure and HLA in healthy donors. The study's findings and limits: Among TCR beta chains, those listed as cytomegalovirus-associated numbered over 150. According to a subsequent analysis, TCR clusters identified in the first cohort showed a tendency to co-occur across the approximately 120 validation repertoires. A few of the chains that were CMV-associated were confirmed in vitro to be specific for CMV antigens.

Remarks on this clone: The antigen is undetermined.

J gave up 0 bases and V 5 bases, and 17 bases lay outside the gene matches. CDR1 is MNHEY and CDR2 is SMNVEV in the germline V gene (reference sequence). This CDR3 has 21 amino acids. The donors were members of the validation cohort comprising roughly 130 subjects, separate from the roughly 700-subject first cohort. Libraries were prepared by immunoSEQ multiplex PCR; TCRdb keeps only in-frame clonotypes and omits some of them. The profile shows around 150,000 clones, roughly nine tenths of them singletons. The source of this sequence is a woman aged 25-40 years in good health and CMV-seronegative. Sequenced material: PBMCs. This chain connects TRBV27 to TRBJ2-1; 12 bases are shared with TRBD2. For the CDR3, the DNA is TGTGCCAGCAGTACAGTTCGACCCCCCCTAGCGGGAGGGAGCTCCTACAATGAGCAGTTCTTC. Translation: CASSTVRPPLAGGSSYNEQFF.